Presented here are 9 T cell receptor beta chains from one specimen sequenced in a study of beta chain features in type 1 diabetes. The whole isolated RNA underwent reverse transcription, so sequencing captured expressed TCRB transcripts. Measured with immunoSEQ multiplex PCR; TCRdb has only the in-frame clones, and not every one. The sample contains hundreds of thousands of clones, 15% to 17% of which appear only once. Sequenced: naive CD4+ T cells from blood. The source of these receptors is a young man in good health.

There are a few counts of this clone. This chain connects TRBV12-5 to TRBJ1-2; 9 nucleotides align to TRBD1. From germline, CDR1 is LGHNT and CDR2 FRNRAP. The trim removed 0 bases at V and 7 bases at J, leaving 9 bases unmatched. The CDR3 has 16 residues. CDR3: CASGLVPGQGGGGYTF. In DNA form, the CDR3 reads TGTGCTAGTGGTTTGGTACCGGGACAGGGAGGTGGTGGCTACACCTTC.

This clone was seen only a few times. CDR3 nucleotides: TGTGCCAGCAGTTTATCTAGGACAGGATGGGGGACAGATACGCAGTATTTT. It specifies CASSLSRTGWGTDTQYF. The rearrangement joins TRBV27 to TRBJ2-3, with 7 bases fitting TRBD1. Germline CDR1 reads MNHEY; CDR2 reads SMNVEV (reference sequence). This CDR3 region has 17 residues. Trimming at V came to 0 bases and at J to 3 bases, leaving 9 bases not matched to a gene.

The chain carries TRBV27 and TRBJ1-5; D gene ambiguous. Looked up from germline, CDR1 is MNHEY and CDR2 is SMNVEV (reference sequence). Trimming removed 3 bases from V and 6 bases from J, with 18 bases in between. The CDR3 has 16 residues. The CDR3 DNA reads TGTGCCAGCAGTTTTAGGGTGGCGTCAAGGCGTCAGCCCCAGCATTTT. It encodes CASSFRVASRRQPQHF.

This chain links TRBV9 with TRBJ1-1; D may be TRBD1 (5 bases). The germline V gene encodes CDR1 SGDLS and CDR2 YYNGEE. Trimming took 0 bases from V and 7 from J, leaving 10 bases between them. The CDR3 extends over 13 amino acids. Here the CDR3 reads CASSVGGQNEAFF. CDR3 bases: TGTGCCAGCAGCGTAGGGGGCCAAAATGAAGCTTTCTTT.

Only a few counts were recorded for this clone. This chain joins TRBV7-2 and TRBJ1-2; D not resolved. The V end was cut by 5 bases, the J end by 6 bases, with 19 bases between. The germline gives CDR1 SGHTA, CDR2 FQGNSA. The CDR3 covers 15 residues. Written as DNA, the CDR3 is TGTGCCAGCAGCAATATGCCCCGGAGATCGGATGGCTACACCTTC. It specifies CASSNMPRRSDGYTF.

This clone was counted only a few times. The CDR3 here is CASRDRVSSYNEQFF. In DNA, the CDR3 is TGTGCCAGCAGGGACAGGGTCAGCTCCTACAATGAGCAGTTCTTC. This sequence joins TRBV6-5 and TRBJ2-1; 8 positions agree with TRBD1. J gave up 0 bases and V 6 bases, and 4 bases lay outside the gene matches. Germline-derived CDR1 and CDR2 are MNHEY and SVGAGI. The CDR3 contains 15 residues.

This clone was recorded a few times. The chain links TRBV4-3 to TRBJ1-4, with D possibly matching TRBD1 (5 bases). The CDR3 has 16 residues. Per the germline V gene, CDR1 is LGHNA and CDR2 is YSLEER. Trimming took 0 bases from V and 3 from J, leaving 11 bases between them. For the CDR3, the DNA is TGCGCCAGCAGCCAAGATCTAAGGGGTTCTAATGAAAAACTGTTTTTT. Protein product: CASSQDLRGSNEKLFF.

This chain links TRBV9 with TRBJ1-1, with unresolved D. The CDR3 length is 14 residues. Trimming pared 3 bases from V and 0 bases from J, leaving 9 bases between. CDR1 and CDR2 from the germline V gene are SGDLS and YYNGEE. CDR3 in DNA: TGTGCCAGCAGCGAACAGATTCTGAACACTGAAGCTTTCTTT. This codes for CASSEQILNTEAFF.

This clone showed up just a few times. V and J are TRBV30 and TRBJ1-1; 7 bases fit TRBD1. This CDR3 is 14 amino acids long. Germline CDR1 GTSNPN, CDR2 SVGIG (reference sequence). V shed 3 bases, J shed 5 bases, and the junction held 9 bases outside the gene matches. CDR3 region: CAWSPDRAWTEAFF. CDR3 coding DNA: TGTGCCTGGAGCCCAGACAGGGCCTGGACTGAAGCTTTCTTT.